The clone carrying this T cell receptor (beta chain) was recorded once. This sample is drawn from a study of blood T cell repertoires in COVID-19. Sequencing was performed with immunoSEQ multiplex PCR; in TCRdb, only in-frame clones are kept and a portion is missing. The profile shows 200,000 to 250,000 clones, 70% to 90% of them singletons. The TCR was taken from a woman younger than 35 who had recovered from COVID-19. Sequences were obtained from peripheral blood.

The CDR3 DNA reads as TGCGCCAGCAGCGGGACGGCAGGGGGCGCCTACGAGCAGTACTTC. Translating gives CASSGTAGGAYEQYF. This chain connects TRBV4-3 to TRBJ2-7; the match to TRBD1 covers 8 bases. The CDR3 is 15 residues long. V lost 5 bases and J lost 2; bases outside the gene matches: 8. The germline CDR1 and CDR2 sequences are LGHNA and YSLEER.